This is a list of T cell receptor beta chains from one sample in a study of identical twins. MiXCR, applied by TCRdb to the 5' RACE reads, yields one record per CDR3 protein. This sample carries around 1.7 million distinct CDR3 sequences, around a third of them seen once, and the ten largest clones take approximately 0.29%. The sequenced material came from cord blood. Receptor source: a newborn girl in good health. The conserved cysteine and the conserved F or W are not part of the CDR3 here. The order of the fields is clone size, V gene, J gene, CDR3 protein. Clone size appears in some rows only: once, few, many, or a class for an expanded clone.

>few|TRBV4-1|TRBJ2-1
ASRQGGGSSYNEQF
>.|TRBV6-6|TRBJ2-7
ASSYSRLGSSYEQY
>few|TRBV5-1|TRBJ2-1
ASTSSVRGLHSYNEQF
>few|TRBV2|TRBJ2-1
ASSEDGYNEQF
>.|TRBV18|TRBJ2-5
ASSRLPGFGTQY
>once|TRBV7-9|TRBJ1-5
ASTLDSQPQH
>.|TRBV12-3/TRBV12-4|TRBJ1-2
ASRPGQRNYGYT
>few|TRBV13|TRBJ2-7
ASDRQDEQY
>.|TRBV12-3/TRBV12-4|TRBJ2-2
ASSLLGIGELF
>.|TRBV10-2|.
ASKMAGETQY
>.|TRBV7-9|TRBJ2-2
ASSLGLAGVNTGELF
>few|TRBV29-1|TRBJ1-5
SARGRGDQPQH
>few|TRBV9|TRBJ1-1
ASSVARPNTEAF
>few|TRBV7-2|TRBJ2-2
ASSLNPLNTGELF
>.|TRBV2|TRBJ2-4
ASSGVLVIQY
>few|TRBV7-2|TRBJ2-7
ASSFPPARRHTYEQY
>many|TRBV7-9|TRBJ2-7
ASRSSSYEQY
>few|TRBV4-1|TRBJ1-2
ASSQLGQGGNYGYT
>many|TRBV2|TRBJ2-7
ASSVIGGYEQY
>.|TRBV20-1|TRBJ2-3
SAQREGLLY
>.|TRBV3-1|TRBJ2-7
ASSQNHRLYEQY
>.|TRBV20-1|TRBJ2-1
SARAGGVTEQF
>.|TRBV7-2|TRBJ1-2
ASSLGGGIT
>few|TRBV20-1|TRBJ2-7
SARSGTATYEQY
>.|TRBV2|TRBJ2-1
ASTEGTFNEQF
>few|TRBV12-3/TRBV12-4|TRBJ1-2
ASSNRAGYGYT
>many|TRBV21-1|TRBJ1-2
ASSAGYT
>.|TRBV29-1|TRBJ1-5
SVDEGSNQPQH